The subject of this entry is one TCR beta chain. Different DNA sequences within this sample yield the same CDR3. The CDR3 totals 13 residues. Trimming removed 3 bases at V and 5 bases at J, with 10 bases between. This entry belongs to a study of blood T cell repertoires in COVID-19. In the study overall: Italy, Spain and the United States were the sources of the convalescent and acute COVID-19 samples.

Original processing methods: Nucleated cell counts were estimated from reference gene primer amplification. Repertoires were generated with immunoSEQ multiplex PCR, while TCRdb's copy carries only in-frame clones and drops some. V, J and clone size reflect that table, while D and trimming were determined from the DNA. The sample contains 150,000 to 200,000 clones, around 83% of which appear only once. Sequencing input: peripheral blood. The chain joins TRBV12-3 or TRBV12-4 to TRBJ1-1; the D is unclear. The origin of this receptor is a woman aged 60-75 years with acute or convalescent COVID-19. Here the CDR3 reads CASSFQEGTEAFF. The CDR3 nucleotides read TGTGCCAGCAGTTTTCAGGAGGGAACTGAAGCTTTCTTT.